A single sample gave rise to the 22 T cell receptor beta chains below, sequenced in a study of Graves' ophthalmopathy and Graves' hyperthyroidism. Amplification of TCR beta CDR3 regions used RNA transcripts. In the first round, RT-PCR was carried out with HTBI primers, and a multiplex PCR formed the second round. Using its own MiXCR run on the multiplex PCR reads, TCRdb lists one record per CDR3 protein. Among about 550,000 distinct CDR3 sequences listed, approximately 37% were seen once. Sequenced: peripheral blood or thyroid tissue (not recorded which). The receptor source for this set is an adult man with Graves' hyperthyroidism.

On this clonotype itself: A much larger clone is a single base away; this may be a read error. The V and J genes are TRBV10-1 and TRBJ1-5; D call uncertain. The CDR3 totals 19 residues. Per the germline V gene, CDR1 is WNHNN and CDR2 is SYGVQD (reference sequence). The V gene lost 9 bases and the J gene lost 0 bases, with 27 bases spanning the gap. Here the CDR3 DNA reads TGCGCCAGATCCCGGGCGCACGGAGTAGAGGCTTATAGCAATCAGCCCCAGCATTTT. It specifies CARSRAHGVEAYSNQPQHF.

The chain couples TRBV29-1 to TRBJ2-7, with TRBD2 matching over 7 bases. The CDR3 runs 13 residues. CDR1 is SQVTM, CDR2 ANQGSEA, per germline. Trimming removed 6 bases from V and 1 base from J; junction bases left unmatched: 6. The CDR3 reads CSVPVGRSYEQYF. CDR3 sequence (DNA): TGCAGCGTCCCCGTCGGGAGGTCCTACGAGCAGTACTTC.

The gene calls are TRBV5-6 and TRBJ2-2; 8 bases line up with TRBD1. V lost 0 bases and J lost 7; bases outside the gene matches: 11. Germline CDR1 and CDR2: SGHDT and YYEEEE. The CDR3 runs to 17 residues. The CDR3 spells CASSLEIGRGRGGELFF. CDR3 coding DNA: TGTGCCAGCAGCTTGGAGATCGGCAGGGGGCGCGGCGGGGAGCTGTTTTTT.

This chain joins TRBV19 and TRBJ2-3; 9 nucleotides line up with TRBD1. Germline V gives CDR1 LNHDA, CDR2 SQIVND (reference sequence). Unmatched junction bases numbered 7, after V lost 5 bases and J lost 4 bases. The CDR3 loop spans 15 amino acids. The CDR3 is CASSEGQGLPDTQYF. CDR3 DNA: TGTGCCAGTAGTGAGGGACAGGGTTTGCCAGATACGCAGTATTTT.

The chain joins TRBV7-9 to TRBJ2-7; 11 nucleotides align to TRBD1. Germline V gives CDR1 SEHNR, CDR2 FQNEAQ (reference sequence). The ends lost 7 bases at V and 3 bases at J; junction bases unmatched: 11. There are 16 residues in the CDR3. CDR3 nucleotide sequence: TGTGCCAGCACCTTCGACCGGGACAGGGGGGACTACGAGCAGTACTTC. Its translation: CASTFDRDRGDYEQYF. The whole variable domain, remainder taken from reference TRBV7-9 and TRBJ2-7, is DTGVSQNPRHKITKRGQNVTFRCDPISEHNRLYWYRQTLGQGPEFLTYFQNEAQLEKSRLLSDRFSAERPKGSFSTLEIQRTEQGDSAMYLCASTFDRDRGDYEQYFGPGTRLTVT.

This chain uses TRBV20-1 with TRBJ2-1; 8 bases align to TRBD1. Per germline, CDR1 DFQATT and CDR2 SNEGSKA (reference sequence). After removal of 5 bases from V and 6 bases from J, the junction contained 3 bases not matched to a gene. This CDR3 has 12 residues. CDR3 nucleotide sequence: TGCAGTGCTGGACAGGGCAGCAATGAGCAGTTCTTC. It encodes CSAGQGSNEQFF.

The chain employs TRBV29-1 and TRBJ1-1; tentatively, D is TRBD1 (5 bases). The CDR3 runs to 15 residues. The V end lost 5 bases, the J end lost 1 base, and 17 bases lay between the germline ends. Germline CDR1 is SQVTM and CDR2 is ANQGSEA. Here the CDR3 reads CSVLSGRDRNTEAFF. The CDR3 DNA reads TGCAGCGTTCTGAGCGGGAGAGACAGGAACACTGAAGCTTTCTTT.

This clonotype was seen at least ten times. The chain links TRBV24-1 to TRBJ1-2; D perhaps matches TRBD1 (6 bases). CDR1 and CDR2 from the germline V gene are KGHDR and SFDVKD. The CDR3 totals 14 residues. V lost 2 bases, J lost 7 bases, and 13 bases lay in between. The CDR3 is CATSDSGVERGYTF. CDR3 bases: TGTGCCACCAGTGATTCAGGGGTCGAGCGTGGCTACACCTTC.

Many counts were recorded for this clonotype. The rearrangement links TRBV6-5 to TRBJ1-1, with D possibly TRBD1 on 6 matching bases. Per germline, CDR1 MNHEY and CDR2 SVGAGI. This CDR3 is built from 13 residues. V lost 10 bases, J lost 5 bases, and 17 bases lay in between. CDR3 sequence: CATLNGGRTEAFF. The CDR3 DNA reads as TGTGCCACCCTAAATGGGGGGCGTACTGAAGCTTTCTTT.

This clonotype was observed many times. The chain combines TRBV9 with TRBJ1-5, with 9 bases identical to TRBD1. This CDR3 is built from 14 residues. The V and J ends lost 2 bases and 6 bases, in that order; junction bases with no gene match: 3. Germline CDR1 SGDLS, CDR2 YYNGEE. CDR3 in amino acids: CASSVGQGGQPQHF. Here the CDR3 DNA reads TGTGCCAGCAGCGTGGGACAGGGCGGTCAGCCCCAGCATTTT.

V gene TRBV5-1 combines with J gene TRBJ2-5, with D perhaps matching TRBD2 (6 bases). CDR1 and CDR2 (germline): SGHRS, YFSETQ. V lost 3 bases and J lost 11, with 17 bases in between. The CDR3 extends over 13 amino acids. This CDR3 reads CASSSEGWDTQYF. The CDR3 DNA reads as TGCGCCAGCAGCTCGGAGGGTTGGGATACGCAGTACTTC.

For this clonotype: Since a much larger clone is just one base distant, this may be a read error. Here the CDR3 reads CASSSGGGYYGYTF. The DNA of the CDR3 is TGTGCCAGCAGCTCGGGGGGGGGTTACTATGGCTACACCTTC. The rearrangement uses TRBV7-9 and TRBJ1-2; TRBD1 is a possible D gene (5 bases). With 4 bases removed from V and 3 bases from J, the gap between germline ends came to 12 bases. Germline loops: CDR1 SEHNR, CDR2 FQNEAQ (reference sequence). This CDR3 has 14 amino acids.

The genes are TRBV2 and TRBJ2-3; D is possibly TRBD1 or TRBD2 (5 bases each). V was cut by 5 bases and J by 0 bases, with 12 bases left in between. Germline V lookup: CDR1 SNHLY, CDR2 FYNNEI. This CDR3 is 15 amino acids long. Here the CDR3 DNA reads TGTGCCAGCAGTTACTCTTGGGGGAGCACAGATACGCAGTATTTT. Translation gives CASSYSWGSTDTQYF. Filled out from reference TRBV2 and TRBJ2-3, the complete variable domain reads EPEVTQTPSHQVTQMGQEVILRCVPISNHLYFYWYRQILGQKVEFLVSFYNNEISEKSEIFDDQFSVERPDGSNFTLKIRSTKLEDSAMYFCASSYSWGSTDTQYFGPGTRLTVL.

This clonotype appeared many times. The chain combines TRBV9 with TRBJ2-7; D perhaps matches TRBD2 (5 bases). Trimming took off 2 bases at V and 2 bases at J, with 11 bases between the two ends. The CDR3 is made up of 14 amino acids. Germline V CDR1 and CDR2: SGDLS, YYNGEE. Here the CDR3 DNA reads TGTGCCAGCAGCGTGGGTGGGGAGACCTACGAGCAGTACTTC. Residues: CASSVGGETYEQYF.

Details on this clonotype: The conserved phenylalanine or tryptophan normally closing the CDR3 is absent here, so this likely arose from a read error. This chain uses TRBV29-1 with TRBJ1-1; D ambiguous. CDR3 length: 14 residues. The V gene lost 4 bases and the J gene lost 3 bases, with 15 bases spanning the gap. Per germline, CDR1 SQVTM and CDR2 ANQGSEA. DNA for the CDR3: TGCAGCGTTGCGTTGGGCAGTTCGTACACTGAAGCTTTCCCT. This sequence encodes CSVALGSSYTEAFP.

This clonotype appeared many times. The V call is TRBV2, the J call TRBJ1-1; the D gene is possibly TRBD1 (5 bases). The germline V and J ends were trimmed by 7 bases and 4 bases, with 16 bases remaining between them. The CDR3 contains 14 residues. Looked up from germline, CDR1 is SNHLY and CDR2 is FYNNEI. The CDR3 DNA follows: TGTGCCAGCACCCGGGGGGGGGAGGGCACTGAAGCTTTCTTT. Encoded protein: CASTRGGEGTEAFF.

In its sample, this clonotype was seen many times. The chain uses TRBV5-1 and TRBJ2-5; TRBD1 might be the D (6 bases). The CDR3 contains 14 residues. In germline, CDR1 is SGHRS, CDR2 YFSETQ. Trimming took off 0 bases at V and 8 bases at J, with 14 bases between the two ends. CDR3 residues: CASSLAGTRGTQYF. CDR3 nucleotides: TGCGCCAGCAGCTTGGCTGGGACACGGGGCACCCAGTACTTC. Combining the CDR3 with reference TRBV5-1 and TRBJ2-5 gives the whole variable domain KAGVTQTPRYLIKTRGQQVTLSCSPISGHRSVSWYQQTPGQGLQFLFEYFSETQRNKGNFPGRFSGRQFSNSRSEMNVSTLELGDSALYLCASSLAGTRGTQYFGPGTRLLVL.

The gene calls are TRBV7-2 and TRBJ2-5; perhaps TRBD2 as D (6 bases). The length of the CDR3 is 17 residues. V was trimmed by 1 base and J by 4 bases, leaving 19 bases between them. The germline gives CDR1 SGHTA, CDR2 FQGNSA. The CDR3 sequence: CASSLEGSGNSRETQYF. The CDR3, as DNA: TGTGCCAGCAGCTTAGAGGGTAGCGGCAATTCTCGAGAGACCCAGTACTTC. The complete variable domain, with remaining parts taken from reference TRBV7-2 and TRBJ2-5, reads GAGVSQSPSNKVTEKGKDVELRCDPISGHTALYWYRQSLGQGLEFLIYFQGNSAPDKSGLPSDRFSAERTGGSVSTLTIQRTQQEDSAVYLCASSLEGSGNSRETQYFGPGTRLLVL.

The chain recombines TRBV20-1 with TRBJ2-5; TRBD1 is a possible D gene (5 bases). V gave up 3 bases and J gave up 2 bases, with 13 bases separating them. The CDR3 is 14 residues long. CDR1 and CDR2 (germline): DFQATT, SNEGSKA (reference sequence). The CDR3 DNA reads as TGCAGTGCTAGTTTGGTGGCAGGGCAAGAGACCCAGTACTTC. Protein product: CSASLVAGQETQYF.

This clonotype has only a few counts. The rearrangement joins TRBV9 to TRBJ2-7; the match to TRBD1 covers 8 bases. Germline V gene sequence: CDR1 SGDLS, CDR2 YYNGEE. The ends lost 3 bases at V and 6 bases at J; junction bases unmatched: 11. This CDR3 region has 15 residues. CDR3 sequence (DNA): TGTGCCAGCAGCGGCGACAGGGGTTGGTCCGGCGAGCAGTACTTC. It translates to CASSGDRGWSGEQYF.

Turning to this clonotype: This may arise from a read error, as a much more abundant clone is one base away. The chain carries TRBV9 and TRBJ1-3; no firm D call. This CDR3 contains 14 residues. Germline V CDR1 and CDR2: SGDLS, YYNGEE. The germline V and J ends were trimmed by 4 bases and 7 bases, with 15 bases remaining between them. CDR3 bases: TGTGCCAGCAGCTTAGGGCGGGGTGCTAACACCATATATTTT. It translates to CASSLGRGANTIYF.

V and J are TRBV29-1 and TRBJ2-7, with 9 bases aligning to TRBD1. Losses at the gene ends were 6 bases for V and 7 bases for J; bases not matched to a gene: 10. The CDR3 runs to 13 residues. Germline V gene data show CDR1 as SQVTM and CDR2 as ANQGSEA. The CDR3 nucleotides are TGCAGCGTCCGCGGGACAGGGTTGAATGAGCAGTACTTC. Its translation is CSVRGTGLNEQYF.